The rows below give T cell receptor beta chains drawn from one sample of a study of shared clonotypes between healthy human individuals. The assay was immunoSEQ multiplex PCR, and TCRdb's table has in-frame clones only and misses some. The profile covers roughly 1,800,000 clones, with about 95% appearing a single time and 0.9% to 1.5% taken by the ten largest. Sequenced: naive CD8+ T cells sorted from blood. These receptors originate from a man younger than 30 in good health. Both conserved end residues are part of each CDR3. The order of the fields is J gene, D gene, V gene, clone size, CDR3 DNA, CDR3 protein. A D gene is named only where the DNA matches it firmly. Not every row has a clone size; where given, it reads once, few, many or a size class.

TRBJ2-1,TRBD1,TRBV4-1,.,TGCGCCAGCAGCCAAGATTATGGGACAGGGATATACAATGAGCAGTTCTTC,CASSQDYGTGIYNEQFF
TRBJ2-2,TRBD1,TRBV5-4,.,TGTGCCAGCAGGATACAGGGGACCGGGGAGCTGTTTTTT,CASRIQGTGELFF
TRBJ2-4,.,TRBV9,.,TGTGCCAGCAGCGTTGGTGGAGGAGCCAAAAACATTCAGTACTTC,CASSVGGGAKNIQYF
TRBJ2-7,.,TRBV7-9,.,TGTGCCAGCAGCTTAGGGGACCTTGGCTACGAGCAGTACTTC,CASSLGDLGYEQYF
TRBJ2-1,TRBD2,TRBV5-6,once,TGTGCCAGCAGCTTGGCCCTAGCGGGAGGGTACAATGAGCAGTTCTTC,CASSLALAGGYNEQFF
TRBJ1-2,.,TRBV13,.,TGTGCCAGCAGCTTAGGGAGGGGCTCCTATGGCTACACCTTC,CASSLGRGSYGYTF
TRBJ2-2,TRBD2,TRBV2,once,TGTGCCAGCAGTGAAGGGGGACTAGCGGGTCCTTTCGGGGAGCTGTTTTTT,CASSEGGLAGPFGELFF
TRBJ1-1,.,TRBV7-9,.,TGTGCCAGCAGCTCCCAGGGGAGCTTAGATTTCTTT,CASSSQGSLDFF
TRBJ2-5,.,TRBV7-6,.,TGTGCCAGCAGCTGGGACACGAGAGAGACCCAGTACTTC,CASSWDTRETQYF
TRBJ2-2,.,TRBV6-5,.,TGTGCCAGCAGTTACGGCAGGAACACCGGGGAGCTGTTTTTT,CASSYGRNTGELFF
TRBJ1-3,.,TRBV5-4,.,TGTGCCAGCAGCTTTGGGTCCGGAAACACCATATATTTT,CASSFGSGNTIYF
TRBJ2-1,.,TRBV5-6,.,TGTGCCAGCAGCTTGGATTGGGGGAGAGGGTCCTACAATGAGCAGTTCTTC,CASSLDWGRGSYNEQFF
TRBJ2-7,.,TRBV4-1,.,TGCGCCAGCAGCCAGAGACAGGCAACTTCCTACGAGCAGTACTTC,CASSQRQATSYEQYF
TRBJ1-2,.,TRBV6-6,.,TGTGCCAGCAGCGAAGGTTTTGACTATGGCTACACCTTC,CASSEGFDYGYTF
TRBJ1-2,.,TRBV5-4,.,TGTGCCAGCAGCTTGCGAGGACAGCCCGCCTATGGCTACACCTTC,CASSLRGQPAYGYTF